In this sample, the clone carrying this TCR beta chain turned up a few times. Its target is unknown. The V and J ends lost 3 bases and 5 bases respectively, with 13 bases between them. The germline gives CDR1 SEHNR, CDR2 FQNEAQ (reference sequence). The CDR3 contains 14 residues. Production of TCR cDNA was by 5'RACE template switching, which also added a universal primer site and UMIs. MiXCR, applied by TCRdb to the 5' RACE reads, yields one record per CDR3 protein. Of about 340,000 distinct CDR3 sequences in the sample, 8.5% to 9% are singletons; the top ten hold around 17%. The sample originates from a study of T cells after yellow fever vaccination. Whole-study results and caveats: Peaking faster, on day 5 versus 15, the secondary response was nonetheless weaker. Reappearing after the booster were most of the clones from primary vaccination (roughly 96% CD4, about 88% CD8). The CD4 and CD8 compartments had a small share of their clonotypes in common.

The TCR was taken from a man younger than 30 who received the YFV17D yellow fever vaccine. The chain is built from TRBV7-9 and TRBJ2-5, with D possibly being TRBD2 (6 bases). Source: PBMCs, taken on the day of the first yellow fever vaccination. CDR3 region: CASSLEGLGETQYF. CDR3 coding DNA: TGTGCCAGCAGCTTGGAGGGATTGGGGGAGACCCAGTACTTC.